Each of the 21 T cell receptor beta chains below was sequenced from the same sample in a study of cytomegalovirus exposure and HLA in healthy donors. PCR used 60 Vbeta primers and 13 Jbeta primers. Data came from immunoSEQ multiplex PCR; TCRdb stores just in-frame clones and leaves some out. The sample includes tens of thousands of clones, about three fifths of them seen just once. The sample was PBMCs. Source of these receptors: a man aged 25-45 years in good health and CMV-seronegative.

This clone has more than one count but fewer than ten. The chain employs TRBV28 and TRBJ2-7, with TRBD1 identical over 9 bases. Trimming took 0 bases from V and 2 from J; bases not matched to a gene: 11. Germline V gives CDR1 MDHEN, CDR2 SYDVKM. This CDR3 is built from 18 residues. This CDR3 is CASSLWWSRDRVTYEQYF. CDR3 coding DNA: TGTGCCAGCAGTTTATGGTGGAGTAGGGACAGGGTTACCTACGAGCAGTACTTC.

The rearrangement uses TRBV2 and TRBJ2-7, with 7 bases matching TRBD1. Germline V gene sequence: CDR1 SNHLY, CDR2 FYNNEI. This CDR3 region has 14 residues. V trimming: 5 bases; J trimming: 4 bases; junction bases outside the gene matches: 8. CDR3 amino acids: CASSSRDRRYEQYF. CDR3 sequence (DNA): TGTGCCAGCAGTAGCCGGGACAGACGATACGAGCAGTACTTC. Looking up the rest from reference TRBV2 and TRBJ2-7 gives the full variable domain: EPEVTQTPSHQVTQMGQEVILRCVPISNHLYFYWYRQILGQKVEFLVSFYNNEISEKSEIFDDQFSVERPDGSNFTLKIRSTKLEDSAMYFCASSSRDRRYEQYFGPGTRLTVT.

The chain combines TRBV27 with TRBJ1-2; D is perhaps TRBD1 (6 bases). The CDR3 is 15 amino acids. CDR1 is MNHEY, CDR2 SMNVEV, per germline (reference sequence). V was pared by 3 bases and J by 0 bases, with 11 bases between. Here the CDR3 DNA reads TGTGCCAGCAGTTTTATCCAGGGGTCTAACTATGGCTACACCTTC. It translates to CASSFIQGSNYGYTF.

The CDR3 loop reads CASSLAGTSRETQYF. The CDR3 coding sequence is TGCGCCAGCAGCTTGGCCGGGACTAGTAGGGAGACCCAGTACTTC. This sequence joins TRBV5-1 and TRBJ2-5, with 8 bases aligning to TRBD2. CDR1 is SGHRS, CDR2 YFSETQ, per germline. The length of the CDR3 is 15 residues. V lost 0 bases and J lost 5; bases outside the gene matches: 6.

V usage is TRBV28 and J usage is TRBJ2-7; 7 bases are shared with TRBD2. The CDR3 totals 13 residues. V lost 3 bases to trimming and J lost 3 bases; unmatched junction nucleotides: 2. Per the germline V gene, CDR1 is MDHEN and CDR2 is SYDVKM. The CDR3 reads CASSLGLSYEQYF. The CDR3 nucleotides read TGTGCCAGCAGTTTGGGACTAAGCTACGAGCAGTACTTC.

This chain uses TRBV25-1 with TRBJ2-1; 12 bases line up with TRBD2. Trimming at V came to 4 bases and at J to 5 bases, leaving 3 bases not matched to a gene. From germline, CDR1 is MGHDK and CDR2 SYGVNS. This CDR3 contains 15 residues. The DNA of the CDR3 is TGTGCCAGCAGTGGCGCTAGCGGGGGGGACAATGAGCAGTTCTTC. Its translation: CASSGASGGDNEQFF.

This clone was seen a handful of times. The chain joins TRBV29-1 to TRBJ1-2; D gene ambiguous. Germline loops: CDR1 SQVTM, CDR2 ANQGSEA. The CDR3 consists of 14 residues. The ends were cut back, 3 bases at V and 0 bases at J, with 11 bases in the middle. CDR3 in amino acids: CSVDGLAANYGYTF. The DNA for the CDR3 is TGCAGCGTTGATGGGCTGGCAGCTAACTATGGCTACACCTTC.

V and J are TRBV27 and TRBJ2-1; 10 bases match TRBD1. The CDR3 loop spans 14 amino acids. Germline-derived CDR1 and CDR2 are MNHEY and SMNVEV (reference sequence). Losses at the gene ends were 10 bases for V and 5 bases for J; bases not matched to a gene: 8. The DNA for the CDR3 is TGTGCCACCCAACGACAGGGGGCGGACAATGAGCAGTTCTTC. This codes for CATQRQGADNEQFF.

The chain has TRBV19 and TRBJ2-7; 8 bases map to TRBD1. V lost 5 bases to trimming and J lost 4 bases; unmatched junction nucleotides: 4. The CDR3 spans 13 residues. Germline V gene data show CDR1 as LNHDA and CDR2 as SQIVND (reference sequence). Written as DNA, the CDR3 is TGTGCCAGTAGTCCGGGACAGGATTACGAGCAGTACTTC. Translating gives CASSPGQDYEQYF.

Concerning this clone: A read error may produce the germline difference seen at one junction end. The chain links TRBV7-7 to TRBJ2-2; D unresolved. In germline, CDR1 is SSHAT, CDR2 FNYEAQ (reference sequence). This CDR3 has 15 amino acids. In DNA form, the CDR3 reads TGTGCTAGCAGCTTACCCTTTCAGGCCGGCGGGGAGCTGTTTTTT. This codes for CASSLPFQAGGELFF.

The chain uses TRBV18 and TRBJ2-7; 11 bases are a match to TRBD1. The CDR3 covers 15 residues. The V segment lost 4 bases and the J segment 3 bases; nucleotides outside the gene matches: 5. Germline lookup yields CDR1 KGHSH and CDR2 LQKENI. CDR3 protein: CASSRPGQGDYEQYF. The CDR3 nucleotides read TGTGCCAGCTCACGGCCGGGACAGGGGGACTACGAGCAGTACTTC.

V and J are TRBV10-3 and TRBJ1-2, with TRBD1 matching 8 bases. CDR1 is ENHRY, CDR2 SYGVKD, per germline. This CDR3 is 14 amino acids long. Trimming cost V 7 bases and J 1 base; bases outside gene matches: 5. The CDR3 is CAITQDRDNYGYTF. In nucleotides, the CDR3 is TGTGCCATCACCCAGGACAGGGATAACTATGGCTACACCTTC.

CDR3 amino acids: CASSERLGNTIYF. The CDR3 DNA is TGTGCCAGCAGCGAACGCCTAGGAAACACCATATATTTT. The V gene is TRBV6-5, the J gene TRBJ1-3, with D unclear. The CDR3 spans 13 residues. Looked up from germline, CDR1 is MNHEY and CDR2 is SVGAGI. V lost 6 bases and J lost 4, with 10 bases in between.

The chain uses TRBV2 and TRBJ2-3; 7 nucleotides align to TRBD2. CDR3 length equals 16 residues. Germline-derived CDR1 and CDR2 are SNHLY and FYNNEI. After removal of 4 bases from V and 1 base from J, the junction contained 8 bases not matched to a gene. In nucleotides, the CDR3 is TGTGCCAGCAGTGGGCCAGCGGGGAGAGGCACAGATACGCAGTATTTT. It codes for CASSGPAGRGTDTQYF.

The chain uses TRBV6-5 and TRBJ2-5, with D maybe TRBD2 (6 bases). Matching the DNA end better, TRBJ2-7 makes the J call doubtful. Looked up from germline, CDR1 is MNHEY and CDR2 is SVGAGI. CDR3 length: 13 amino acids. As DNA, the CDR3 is TGTGCCAGCAGCGCAGGAGGGTTCTACGAGCAGTACTTC. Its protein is CASSAGGFYEQYF.

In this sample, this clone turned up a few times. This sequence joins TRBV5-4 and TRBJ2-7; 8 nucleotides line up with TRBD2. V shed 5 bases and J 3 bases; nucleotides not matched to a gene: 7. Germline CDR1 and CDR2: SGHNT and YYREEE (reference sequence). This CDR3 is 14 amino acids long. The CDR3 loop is CASRVAGRDYEQYF. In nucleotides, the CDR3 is TGTGCCAGCAGGGTAGCGGGAAGAGACTACGAGCAGTACTTC.

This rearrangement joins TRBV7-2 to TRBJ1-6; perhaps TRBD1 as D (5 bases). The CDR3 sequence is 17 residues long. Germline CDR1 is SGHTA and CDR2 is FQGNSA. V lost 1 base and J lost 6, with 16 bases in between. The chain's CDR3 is CASSLETPGVGNSPLHF. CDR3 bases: TGTGCCAGCAGCTTAGAGACCCCGGGGGTAGGTAATTCACCCCTCCACTTT.

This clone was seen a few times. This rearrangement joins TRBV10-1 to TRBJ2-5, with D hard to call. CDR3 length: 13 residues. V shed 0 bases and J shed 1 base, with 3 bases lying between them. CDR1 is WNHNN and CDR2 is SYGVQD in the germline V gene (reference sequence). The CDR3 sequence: CASSESSQETQYF. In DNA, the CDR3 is TGCGCCAGCAGTGAGTCCAGCCAAGAGACCCAGTACTTC.

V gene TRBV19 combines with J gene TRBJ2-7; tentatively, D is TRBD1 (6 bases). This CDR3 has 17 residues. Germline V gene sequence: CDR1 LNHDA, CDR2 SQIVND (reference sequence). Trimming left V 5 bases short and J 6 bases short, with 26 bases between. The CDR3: CASSLRVGAEASGEQYF. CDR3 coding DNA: TGTGCCAGTAGTCTCCGCGTGGGGGCGGAGGCCTCCGGCGAGCAGTACTTC. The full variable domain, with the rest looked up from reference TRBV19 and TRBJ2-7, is DGGITQSPKYLFRKEGQNVTLSCEQNLNHDAMYWYRQDPGQGLRLIYYSQIVNDFQKGDIAEGYSVSREKKESFPLTVTSAQKNPTAFYLCASSLRVGAEASGEQYFGPGTRLTVT.

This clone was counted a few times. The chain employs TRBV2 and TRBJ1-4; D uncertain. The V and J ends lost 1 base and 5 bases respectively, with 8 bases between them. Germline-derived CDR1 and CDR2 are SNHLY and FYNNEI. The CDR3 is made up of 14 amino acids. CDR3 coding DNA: TGTGCCAGCAGTGAAGTCAGGAAAAATGAAAAACTGTTTTTT. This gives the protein CASSEVRKNEKLFF. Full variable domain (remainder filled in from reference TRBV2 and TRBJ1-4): EPEVTQTPSHQVTQMGQEVILRCVPISNHLYFYWYRQILGQKVEFLVSFYNNEISEKSEIFDDQFSVERPDGSNFTLKIRSTKLEDSAMYFCASSEVRKNEKLFFGSGTQLSVL.

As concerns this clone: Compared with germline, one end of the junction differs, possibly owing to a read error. CDR3 sequence reads: CSSSKGNQPQHF. The CDR3 DNA reads TGTTCCAGCAGTAAGGGGAATCAGCCCCAGCATTTT. V usage is TRBV7-9 and J usage is TRBJ1-5; possible D gene TRBD1, 5 bases. The V gene's germline CDR1 is SEHNR and CDR2 FQNEAQ (reference sequence). The CDR3 covers 12 residues. Variable domain in full (rest from reference TRBV7-9 and TRBJ1-5): DTGVSQNPRHKITKRGQNVTFRCDPISEHNRLYWYRQTLGQGPEFLTYFQNEAQLEKSRLLSDRFSAERPKGSFSTLEIQRTEQGDSAMYLCSSSKGNQPQHFGDGTRLSIL.